A single sample is the source of the 10 T cell receptor beta chains below, sequenced in a study of blood T cells in healthy people across ages. Primed by a sample-barcoded 5' primer and a J-beta primer mix, a second PCR proceeded for roughly 7 to 12 cycles. TCRdb re-analysed the 5' RACE reads in MiXCR, keeping a single row per CDR3 protein. Of about 680,000 distinct CDR3 sequences in the sample, approximately 50% were seen once. Source material: blood. The source is a woman aged 60-70 years in good health.

This clonotype has only one observation. The chain links TRBV5-1 to TRBJ1-1; TRBD1 matches at 12 bases. Germline CDR1 is SGHRS and CDR2 is YFSETQ. This CDR3 spans 19 amino acids. V gave up 4 bases and J gave up 1 base; unmatched junction bases: 14. CDR3: CASSGTGGASRQGNTEAFF. CDR3 DNA: TGCGCCAGCAGCGGGACAGGGGGCGCTTCTCGGCAGGGGAACACTGAAGCTTTCTTT.

This sequence joins TRBV2 and TRBJ2-5, with D hard to call. The DNA end favors TRBJ2-7, so the J call may be wrong. This CDR3 is built from 13 residues. Per germline, CDR1 SNHLY and CDR2 FYNNEI. Here the CDR3 reads CASSFSEKGEQYF. CDR3 nucleotides: TGTGCCAGCAGCTTTTCGGAGAAGGGCGAGCAGTACTTC.

The chain combines TRBV20-1 with TRBJ2-5; tentatively, D is TRBD1 or TRBD2 (5 bases each). Germline V gives CDR1 DFQATT, CDR2 SNEGSKA (reference sequence). The CDR3 is 18 residues long. V was clipped by 0 bases and J by 2 bases, with 22 bases between them. The CDR3 loop reads CSARDPAGTAIGQETQYF. The CDR3 bases are TGCAGTGCTAGAGATCCCGCCGGGACGGCGATCGGGCAAGAGACCCAGTACTTC.

This clonotype was counted once. The CDR3 sequence is CASSTGPGGADTQYF. Here the CDR3 DNA reads TGCGCCAGCAGCACCGGACCGGGGGGCGCAGATACGCAGTATTTT. The V call is TRBV5-1, the J call TRBJ2-3; TRBD2 is a possible D gene (7 bases). The CDR3 has 15 amino acids. The germline V and J ends were trimmed by 4 bases and 4 bases, with 16 bases remaining between them. Germline CDR1 SGHRS, CDR2 YFSETQ.

This clonotype was counted between two and nine times. The rearrangement links TRBV14 to TRBJ1-1; D is possibly TRBD1 (5 bases). The CDR3 loop spans 14 amino acids. V lost 1 base to trimming and J lost 10 bases, with 16 bases between them. CDR1 is SGHDN, CDR2 FVKESK, per germline. The CDR3 sequence is CASSQGFAPRGAFF. CDR3 coding DNA: TGTGCCAGCAGCCAAGGTTTTGCGCCTAGGGGAGCTTTCTTT.

This chain connects TRBV27 to TRBJ1-2; the D gene is possibly TRBD1 (5 bases). Trimming cost V 4 bases and J 4 bases, with 13 bases left between them. The CDR3 has 14 amino acids. CDR1 is MNHEY, CDR2 SMNVEV, per germline (reference sequence). The CDR3, as DNA: TGTGCCAGCAGTTCCCGGGACGGACTCTATGGCTACACCTTC. Its protein product is CASSSRDGLYGYTF.

The chain has TRBV27 and TRBJ2-3; no clear D. Germline V CDR1 and CDR2: MNHEY, SMNVEV (reference sequence). The CDR3 has 13 amino acids. V shed 6 bases and J shed 3 bases, with 10 bases lying between them. CDR3 in amino acids: CASSPLETDTQYF. As DNA, the CDR3 is TGTGCCAGCAGCCCGTTGGAAACAGATACGCAGTATTTT.

This chain uses TRBV21-1 with TRBJ2-5; the D call in the table, TRBD1, was not verified against the DNA. TRBV21-1 corresponds to a pseudogene. This CDR3 contains 13 residues. The CDR3 nucleotides read TGTGCCCCCGGGTCGCGGCTCCAAGAGACCCAGTACTTC. Its translation: CAPGSRLQETQYF.

The J gene is TRBJ2-7, the V gene TRBV7-2; 11 bases match TRBD2. Trimming at V came to 6 bases and at J to 2 bases, leaving 6 bases not matched to a gene. CDR3 size: 15 residues. CDR1 and CDR2 (germline): SGHTA, FQGNSA. The CDR3 nucleotides are TGTGCCAGCAGTTTTACTAGCGGGAGCCCCTACGAGCAGTACTTC. This sequence encodes CASSFTSGSPYEQYF.

This clonotype was counted between two and nine times. The chain uses TRBV28 and TRBJ2-7; maybe TRBD1 (6 bases). The CDR3 contains 13 residues. The germline gives CDR1 MDHEN, CDR2 SYDVKM. V lost 6 bases and J 3 bases, leaving 12 bases between the germline ends. The CDR3: CASSLGQFYEQYF. In nucleotides, the CDR3 is TGTGCCAGCAGCCTAGGACAGTTCTACGAGCAGTACTTC. Using reference TRBV28 and TRBJ2-7 for the parts outside the CDR3, the full variable domain is DVKVTQSSRYLVKRTGEKVFLECVQDMDHENMFWYRQDPGLGLRLIYFSYDVKMKEKGDIPEGYSVSREKKERFSLILESASTNQTSMYLCASSLGQFYEQYFGPGTRLTVT.